This T cell receptor (beta chain) derives from a study of control samples from healthy donors and cancer patients. Profiled with immunoSEQ multiplex PCR; TCRdb holds only in-frame clones, not every one. The table lists 160,000 or so clones, over 95% of them singletons, with 1% in the top ten. The sample comprised blood. The clonotype comes from a woman aged 30 to 39 in good health.

CDR3 region: CASSLGKRVQETQYF. DNA for the CDR3: TGTGCCAGCAGCTTAGGGAAAAGGGTCCAAGAGACCCAGTACTTC. The chain joins TRBV7-9 to TRBJ2-5; D unclear. Trimming removed 1 base at V and 1 base at J, with 10 bases between. The germline V gene has CDR1 SEHNR and CDR2 FQNEAQ (reference sequence). This CDR3 is built from 15 residues.